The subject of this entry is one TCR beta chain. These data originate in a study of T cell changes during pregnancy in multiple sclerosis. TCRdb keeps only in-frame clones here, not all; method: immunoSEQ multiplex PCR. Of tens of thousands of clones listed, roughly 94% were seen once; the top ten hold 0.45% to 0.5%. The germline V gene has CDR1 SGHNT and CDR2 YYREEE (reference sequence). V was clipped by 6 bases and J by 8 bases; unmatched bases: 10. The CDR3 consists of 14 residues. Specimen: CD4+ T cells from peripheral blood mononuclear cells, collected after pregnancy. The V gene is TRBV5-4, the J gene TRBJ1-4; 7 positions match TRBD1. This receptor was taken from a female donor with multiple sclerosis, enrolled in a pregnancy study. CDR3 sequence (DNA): TGTGCCAGCAACCAAGGGGGCGCCCCCGAAAAACTGTTTTTT. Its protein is CASNQGGAPEKLFF.